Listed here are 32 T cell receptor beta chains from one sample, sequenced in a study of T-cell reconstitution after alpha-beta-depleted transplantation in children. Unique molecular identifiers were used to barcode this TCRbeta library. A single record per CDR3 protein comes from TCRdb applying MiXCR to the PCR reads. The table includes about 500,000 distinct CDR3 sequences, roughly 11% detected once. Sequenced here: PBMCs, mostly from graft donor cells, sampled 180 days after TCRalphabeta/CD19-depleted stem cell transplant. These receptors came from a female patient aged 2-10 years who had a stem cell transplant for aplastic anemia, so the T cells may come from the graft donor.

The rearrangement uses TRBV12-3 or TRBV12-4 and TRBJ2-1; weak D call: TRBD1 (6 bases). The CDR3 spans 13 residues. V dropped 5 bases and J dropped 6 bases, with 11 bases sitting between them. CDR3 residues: CASSTRQANEQFF. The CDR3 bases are TGTGCCAGCAGTACCCGACAGGCCAATGAGCAGTTCTTC.

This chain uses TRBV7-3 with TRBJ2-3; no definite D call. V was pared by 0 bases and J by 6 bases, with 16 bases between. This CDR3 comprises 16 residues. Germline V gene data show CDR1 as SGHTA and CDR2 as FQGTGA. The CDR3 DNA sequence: TGTGCCAGCAGCTTAACGTATAACCCTAGTGTGGATACGCAGTATTTT. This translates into CASSLTYNPSVDTQYF.

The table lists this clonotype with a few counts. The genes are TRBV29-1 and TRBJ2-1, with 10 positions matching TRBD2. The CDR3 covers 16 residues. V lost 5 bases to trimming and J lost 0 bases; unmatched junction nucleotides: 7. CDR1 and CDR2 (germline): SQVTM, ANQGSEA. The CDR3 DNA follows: TGCAGCGTTCGATCACTAGCGGGGAGCTCCTACAATGAGCAGTTCTTC. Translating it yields CSVRSLAGSSYNEQFF.

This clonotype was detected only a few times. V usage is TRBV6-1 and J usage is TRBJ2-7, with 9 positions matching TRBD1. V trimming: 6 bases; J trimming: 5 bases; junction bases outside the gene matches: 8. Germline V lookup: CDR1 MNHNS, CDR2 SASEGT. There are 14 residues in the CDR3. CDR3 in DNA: TGTGCCAGCAGACGACGGGACAGGGCTGACGAGCAGTACTTC. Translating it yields CASRRRDRADEQYF.

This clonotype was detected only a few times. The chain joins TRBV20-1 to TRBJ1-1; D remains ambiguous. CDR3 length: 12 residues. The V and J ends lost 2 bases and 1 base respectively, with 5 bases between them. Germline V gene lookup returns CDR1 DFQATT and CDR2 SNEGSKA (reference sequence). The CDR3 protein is CSARPENTEAFF. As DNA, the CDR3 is TGCAGTGCTAGACCAGAGAACACTGAAGCTTTCTTT.

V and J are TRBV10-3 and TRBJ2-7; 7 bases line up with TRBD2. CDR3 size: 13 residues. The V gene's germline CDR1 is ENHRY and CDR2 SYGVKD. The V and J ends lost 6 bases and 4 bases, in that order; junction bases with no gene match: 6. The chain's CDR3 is CAISRTSVYEQYF. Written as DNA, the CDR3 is TGTGCCATCAGCCGGACTAGTGTTTACGAGCAGTACTTC.

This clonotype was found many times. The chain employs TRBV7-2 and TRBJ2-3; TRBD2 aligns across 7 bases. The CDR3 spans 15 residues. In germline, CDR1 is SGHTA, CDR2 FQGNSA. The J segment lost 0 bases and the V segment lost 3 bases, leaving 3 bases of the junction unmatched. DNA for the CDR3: TGTGCCAGCAGCTTGGGGGGGACTAGCACAGATACGCAGTATTTT. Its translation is CASSLGGTSTDTQYF.

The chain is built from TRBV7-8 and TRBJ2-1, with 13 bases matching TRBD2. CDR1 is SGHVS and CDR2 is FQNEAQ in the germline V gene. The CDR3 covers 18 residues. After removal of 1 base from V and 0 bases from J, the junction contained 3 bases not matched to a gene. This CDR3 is CASSLGGLAGSSYNEQFF. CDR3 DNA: TGTGCCAGCAGCTTAGGGGGACTAGCGGGGAGCTCCTACAATGAGCAGTTCTTC.

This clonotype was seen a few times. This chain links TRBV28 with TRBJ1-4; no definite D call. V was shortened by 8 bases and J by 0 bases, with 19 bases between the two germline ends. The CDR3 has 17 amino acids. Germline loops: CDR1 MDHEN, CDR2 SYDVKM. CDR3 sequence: CASLSYELPATNEKLFF. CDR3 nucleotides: TGTGCCAGCCTGTCATATGAATTGCCTGCAACTAATGAAAAACTGTTTTTT.

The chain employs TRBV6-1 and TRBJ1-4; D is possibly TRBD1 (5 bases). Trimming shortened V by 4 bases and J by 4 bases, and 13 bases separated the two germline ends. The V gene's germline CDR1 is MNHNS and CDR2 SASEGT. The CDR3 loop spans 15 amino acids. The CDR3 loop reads CASSASGTDNEKLFF. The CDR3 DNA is TGTGCCAGCAGTGCGTCCGGGACGGATAATGAAAAACTGTTTTTT.

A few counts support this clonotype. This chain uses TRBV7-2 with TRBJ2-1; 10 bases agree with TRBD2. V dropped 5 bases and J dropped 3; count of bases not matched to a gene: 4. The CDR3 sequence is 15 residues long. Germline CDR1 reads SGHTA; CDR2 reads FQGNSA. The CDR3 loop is CASSPQREGYNEQFF. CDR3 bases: TGTGCCAGCAGCCCACAGCGGGAGGGCTACAATGAGCAGTTCTTC. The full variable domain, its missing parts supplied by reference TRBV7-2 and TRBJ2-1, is GAGVSQSPSNKVTEKGKDVELRCDPISGHTALYWYRQSLGQGLEFLIYFQGNSAPDKSGLPSDRFSAERTGGSVSTLTIQRTQQEDSAVYLCASSPQREGYNEQFFGPGTRLTVL.

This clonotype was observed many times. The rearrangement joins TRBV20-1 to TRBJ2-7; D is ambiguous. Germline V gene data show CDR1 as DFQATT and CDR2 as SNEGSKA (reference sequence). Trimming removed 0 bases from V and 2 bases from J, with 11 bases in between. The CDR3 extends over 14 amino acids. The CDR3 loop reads CSARDGLSAYEQYV. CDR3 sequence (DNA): TGCAGTGCTAGAGATGGGTTGTCGGCCTACGAGCAGTACGTC.

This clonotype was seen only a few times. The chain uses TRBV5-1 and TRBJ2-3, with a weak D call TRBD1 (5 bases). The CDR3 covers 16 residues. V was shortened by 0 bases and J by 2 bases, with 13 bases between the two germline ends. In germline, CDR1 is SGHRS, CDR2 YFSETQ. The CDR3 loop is CASSLGTSHHTDTQYF. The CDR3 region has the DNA TGCGCCAGCAGCTTGGGGACAAGCCATCACACAGATACGCAGTATTTT.

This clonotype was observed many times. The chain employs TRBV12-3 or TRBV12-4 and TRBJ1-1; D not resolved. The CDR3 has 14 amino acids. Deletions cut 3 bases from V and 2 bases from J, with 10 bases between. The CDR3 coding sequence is TGTGCCAGCAGTTTGGCGTCTATTAACACTGAAGCTTTCTTT. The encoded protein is CASSLASINTEAFF.

The CDR3: CASSLGHPGGTEAFF. CDR3 nucleotides: TGTGCCAGCAGCTTAGGACACCCAGGGGGGACTGAAGCTTTCTTT. The J gene is TRBJ1-1, the V gene TRBV11-2; TRBD1 matches at 7 bases. Germline CDR1 and CDR2: SGHAT and FQNNGV. The length of the CDR3 is 15 residues. J gave up 5 bases and V 1 base, and 7 bases lay outside the gene matches.

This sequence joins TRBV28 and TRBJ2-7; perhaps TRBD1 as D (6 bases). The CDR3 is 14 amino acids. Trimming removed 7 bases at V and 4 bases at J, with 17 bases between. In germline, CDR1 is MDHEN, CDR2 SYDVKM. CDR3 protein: CASTPPTGIYEQYF. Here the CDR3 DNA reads TGTGCCAGCACCCCCCCTACAGGGATTTACGAGCAGTACTTC.

The CDR3 region is CASSLHRAVLAKNIQYF. DNA for the CDR3: TGTGCCAGCAGTCTACACAGGGCTGTTCTAGCCAAAAACATTCAGTACTTC. This chain connects TRBV28 to TRBJ2-4, with TRBD1 as a possible D gene (6 bases). Germline V lookup: CDR1 MDHEN, CDR2 SYDVKM. Trimming removed 5 bases at V and 0 bases at J, with 17 bases between. The CDR3 totals 17 residues.

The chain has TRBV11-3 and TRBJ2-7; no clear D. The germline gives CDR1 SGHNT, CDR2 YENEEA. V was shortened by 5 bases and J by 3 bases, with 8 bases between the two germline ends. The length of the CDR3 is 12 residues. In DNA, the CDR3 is TGTGCCAGCAGCGCTGGACGCTACGAGCAGTACGTC. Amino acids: CASSAGRYEQYV.

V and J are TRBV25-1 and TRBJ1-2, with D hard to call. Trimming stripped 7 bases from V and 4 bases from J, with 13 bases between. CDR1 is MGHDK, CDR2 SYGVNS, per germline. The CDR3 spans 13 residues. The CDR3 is CASKAVPIYGYTF. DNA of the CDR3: TGTGCCAGCAAGGCAGTCCCTATCTATGGCTACACCTTC.

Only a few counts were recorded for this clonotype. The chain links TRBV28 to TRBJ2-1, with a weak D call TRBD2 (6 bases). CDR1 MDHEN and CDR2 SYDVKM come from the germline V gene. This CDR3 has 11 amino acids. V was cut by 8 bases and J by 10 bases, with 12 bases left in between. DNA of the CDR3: TGTGCCAGCGGGGGGTGGGGAGAGCAGTTCTTC. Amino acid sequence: CASGGWGEQFF.

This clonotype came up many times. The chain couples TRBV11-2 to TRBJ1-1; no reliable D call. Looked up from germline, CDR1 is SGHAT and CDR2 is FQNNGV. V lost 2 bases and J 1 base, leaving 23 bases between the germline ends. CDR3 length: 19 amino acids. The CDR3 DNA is TGTGCCAGCAGCTTATGGGGAACATTTATATGGAGCCCGAACACTGAAGCTTTCTTT. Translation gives CASSLWGTFIWSPNTEAFF.

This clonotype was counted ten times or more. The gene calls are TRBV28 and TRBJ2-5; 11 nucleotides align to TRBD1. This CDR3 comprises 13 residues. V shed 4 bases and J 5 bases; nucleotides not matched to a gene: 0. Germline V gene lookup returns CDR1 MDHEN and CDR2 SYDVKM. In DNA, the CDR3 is TGTGCCAGCAGTTGGGACAGGGGGGAGACCCAGTACTTC. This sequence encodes CASSWDRGETQYF.

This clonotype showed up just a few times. The CDR3 protein is CASSEAGTSGGEQYF. For the CDR3, the DNA is TGTGCCAGCAGTGAAGCGGGGACTAGCGGGGGCGAGCAGTACTTC. The chain joins TRBV6-1 to TRBJ2-7; TRBD2 aligns across 14 bases. Unmatched junction bases numbered 1, after V lost 0 bases and J lost 6 bases. Germline values: CDR1 MNHNS, CDR2 SASEGT. There are 15 residues in the CDR3.

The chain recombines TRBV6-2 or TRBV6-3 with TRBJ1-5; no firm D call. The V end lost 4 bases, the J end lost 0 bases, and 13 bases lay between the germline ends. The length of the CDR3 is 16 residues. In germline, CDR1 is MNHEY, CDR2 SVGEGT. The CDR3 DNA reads TGTGCCAGCAGTTTACTACCCTATTATAGCAATCAGCCCCAGCATTTT. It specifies CASSLLPYYSNQPQHF.

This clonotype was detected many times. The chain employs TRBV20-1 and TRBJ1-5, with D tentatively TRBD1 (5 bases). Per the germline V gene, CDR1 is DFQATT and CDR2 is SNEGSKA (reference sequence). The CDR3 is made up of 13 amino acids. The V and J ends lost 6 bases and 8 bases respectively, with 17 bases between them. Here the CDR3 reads CSARATVKEPQHF. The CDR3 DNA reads TGCAGTGCCCGAGCGACAGTCAAGGAGCCCCAGCATTTT.

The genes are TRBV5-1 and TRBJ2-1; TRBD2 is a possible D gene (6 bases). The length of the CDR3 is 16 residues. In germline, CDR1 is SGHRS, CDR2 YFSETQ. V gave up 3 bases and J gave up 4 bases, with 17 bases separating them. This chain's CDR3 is CASSSRVVGSYNEQFF. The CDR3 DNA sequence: TGCGCCAGCAGCTCCAGGGTTGTCGGGAGTTACAATGAGCAGTTCTTC.

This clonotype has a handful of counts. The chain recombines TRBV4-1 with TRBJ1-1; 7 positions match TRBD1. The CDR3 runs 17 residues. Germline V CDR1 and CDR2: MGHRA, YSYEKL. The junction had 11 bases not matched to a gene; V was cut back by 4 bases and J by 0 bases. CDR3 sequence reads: CASSPSTGTAMNTEAFF. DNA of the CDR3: TGCGCCAGCAGCCCTTCAACCGGGACAGCAATGAACACTGAAGCTTTCTTT.

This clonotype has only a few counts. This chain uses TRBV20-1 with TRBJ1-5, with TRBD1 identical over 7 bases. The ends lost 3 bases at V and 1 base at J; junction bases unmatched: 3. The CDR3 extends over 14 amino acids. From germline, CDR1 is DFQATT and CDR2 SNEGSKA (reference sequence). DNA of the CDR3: TGCAGTGCTAGCCCGACAGGGAGCAATCAGCCCCAGCATTTT. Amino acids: CSASPTGSNQPQHF.

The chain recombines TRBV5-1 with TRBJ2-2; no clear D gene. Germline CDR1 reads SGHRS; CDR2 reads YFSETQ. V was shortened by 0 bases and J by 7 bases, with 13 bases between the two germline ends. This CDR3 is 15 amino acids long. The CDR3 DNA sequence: TGCGCCAGCAGCTTGGCCCGTGGGGTGGACGGGGAGCTGTTTTTT. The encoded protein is CASSLARGVDGELFF.

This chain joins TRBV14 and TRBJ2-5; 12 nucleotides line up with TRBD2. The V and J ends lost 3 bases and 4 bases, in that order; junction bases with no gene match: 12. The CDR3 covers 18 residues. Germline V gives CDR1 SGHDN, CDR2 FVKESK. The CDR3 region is CASSHQTSGSPKGETQYF. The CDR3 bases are TGTGCCAGCAGCCATCAGACTAGCGGGAGTCCTAAAGGAGAGACCCAGTACTTC.

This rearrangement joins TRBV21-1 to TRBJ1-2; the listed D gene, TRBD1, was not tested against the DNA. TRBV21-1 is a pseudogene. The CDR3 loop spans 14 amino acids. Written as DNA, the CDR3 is TGTGCCAGCAGCAAATCCACGGGGGGCTATGGCTACACCTTC. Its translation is CASSKSTGGYGYTF.

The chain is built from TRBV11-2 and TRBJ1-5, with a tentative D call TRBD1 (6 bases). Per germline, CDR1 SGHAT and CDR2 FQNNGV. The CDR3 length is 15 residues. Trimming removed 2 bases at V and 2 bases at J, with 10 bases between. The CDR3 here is CASSLNTGRNQPQHF. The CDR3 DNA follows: TGTGCCAGCAGCTTAAACACAGGGCGCAATCAGCCCCAGCATTTT.